The clone carrying this T cell receptor beta chain was detected only a few times. Its cognate antigen is unknown. Production of TCR cDNA was by 5'RACE template switching, which also added a universal primer site and UMIs. TCRdb itself ran the 5' RACE reads through MiXCR, one entry per CDR3 protein. The sample consists of a few hundred thousand distinct CDR3 sequences, 15% to 20% of them appearing once. The data belong to a study of T cells after yellow fever vaccination. Broader study findings: Booster sampling recovered most clones from primary vaccination (nearly 98% CD4, approximately 88% CD8).

This CDR3 has 14 amino acids. Germline V gene lookup returns CDR1 SGHTA and CDR2 FQGNSA. Trimming removed 5 bases from V and 5 bases from J, with 14 bases in between. This sequence joins TRBV7-2 and TRBJ2-3; tentatively, D is TRBD1 or TRBD2 (5 bases each). Sample: PBMCs, taken 15 days after the yellow fever booster vaccination. The source is a man aged 30 to 39 who received the YFV17D yellow fever vaccine. The CDR3 loop reads CASSLLGEGDTQYF. The CDR3 DNA is TGTGCCAGCAGCCTACTGGGGGAAGGAGATACGCAGTATTTT.